The 28 T cell receptor beta chains in this list originate from one sample, sequenced in a study of Graves' ophthalmopathy and Graves' hyperthyroidism. Amplified TCR beta CDR3 regions were obtained using RNA transcripts as template. Following a first-round RT-PCR that used HTBI primers, a second-round multiplex PCR was carried out. TCRdb called the multiplex PCR reads again in MiXCR, with one record for every CDR3 protein. Of about 370,000 distinct CDR3 sequences in the sample, about a sixth were seen once. The sample consisted of peripheral blood. The receptors originated from an adult woman with stable Graves' hyperthyroidism.

This clonotype has at least ten counts. The chain recombines TRBV4-2 with TRBJ2-5; 9 nucleotides line up with TRBD2. V was pared by 0 bases and J by 3 bases, with 8 bases of the junction left unmatched. From germline, CDR1 is LGHNA and CDR2 YNFKEQ. The CDR3 contains 17 residues. CDR3 sequence: CASSQERSVAGEETQYF. CDR3 sequence (DNA): TGTGCCAGCAGCCAAGAGAGGTCGGTAGCGGGAGAAGAGACCCAGTACTTC.

At least ten counts were recorded for this clonotype. The DNA for the CDR3 is TGCGCCAGCAGCTCACAGGGTGTGTTGAACACTGAAGCTTTCTTT. Its translation is CASSSQGVLNTEAFF. The chain combines TRBV5-1 with TRBJ1-1, with D perhaps matching TRBD1 (6 bases). The germline V gene has CDR1 SGHRS and CDR2 YFSETQ. Between the trimmed V and J ends, which lost 3 bases and 0 bases, there was a span of 12 bases. The CDR3 runs 15 residues.

Many counts were recorded for this clonotype. This chain joins TRBV10-3 and TRBJ1-2; D is undetermined. This CDR3 contains 12 residues. The V gene's germline CDR1 is ENHRY and CDR2 SYGVKD. V was pared by 2 bases and J by 7 bases, with 8 bases between. CDR3 bases: TGTGCCATCAGTGAGGGGTTTGGTGGCTACACCTTC. This encodes CAISEGFGGYTF.

Notes on this clonotype: A much larger clone differs by one base, so this may be a read error. This chain joins TRBV29-1 and TRBJ1-1, with a weak D call TRBD1 (5 bases). The CDR3 spans 12 residues. From germline, CDR1 is SQVTM and CDR2 ANQGSEA. The CDR3 DNA sequence: TGCTGCGGCGGGGGGAAGAACACTGAAGCTTTCTTT. The encoded protein is CCGGGKNTEAFF.

The sample holds many counts of this clonotype. The V and J genes are TRBV6-6 and TRBJ1-2, with TRBD1 as a possible D gene (5 bases). Looked up from germline, CDR1 is MNHNY and CDR2 is SVGAGI (reference sequence). CDR3 length: 13 residues. Trimming left V 5 bases short and J 7 bases short, with 14 bases between. The CDR3 loop is CASSRGSHSGYTF. DNA of the CDR3: TGTGCCAGCAGTCGGGGCAGCCATTCTGGCTACACCTTC.

Many counts were recorded for this clonotype. V usage is TRBV14 and J usage is TRBJ1-6; possibly TRBD1 for D (6 bases). The length of the CDR3 is 16 residues. V was pared by 1 base and J by 6 bases, with 13 bases between. Germline V gives CDR1 SGHDN, CDR2 FVKESK. For the CDR3, the DNA is TGTGCCAGCAGCCAAGCTCGGGGACAAGTTAATTCACCCCTCCACTTT. Protein product: CASSQARGQVNSPLHF.

Notes on this clonotype: Lacking the conserved final phenylalanine or tryptophan, this CDR3 likely reflects a read error. V is TRBV30 and J is TRBJ2-7; perhaps TRBD2 as D (5 bases). Germline V lookup: CDR1 GTSNPN, CDR2 SVGIG (reference sequence). CDR3 length: 12 amino acids. CDR3 in DNA: TGTGCCTGTAGTGAAGGAGGATACGAGCAGTACGAC. Encoded protein: CACSEGGYEQYD.

The rearrangement uses TRBV6-1 and TRBJ1-1; D is ambiguous. V shed 6 bases and J shed 4 bases, with 18 bases lying between them. The germline V gene has CDR1 MNHNS and CDR2 SASEGT. The CDR3 is 15 residues long. The CDR3 DNA sequence: TGTGCCAGCAGCGCCCGCCCGGCGGCTGCCACTGAAGCTTTCTTT. Translated: CASSARPAAATEAFF.

The genes are TRBV4-3 and TRBJ2-7; 7 bases map to TRBD1. The CDR3 is 15 amino acids. Looked up from germline, CDR1 is LGHNA and CDR2 is YSLEER. V dropped 1 base and J dropped 4; count of bases not matched to a gene: 7. The CDR3 region is CASSQGIGGGYEQYF. CDR3 in DNA: TGCGCCAGCAGCCAAGGAATAGGGGGCGGGTACGAGCAGTACTTC.

The V gene is TRBV12-3 or TRBV12-4, the J gene TRBJ2-2, with D maybe TRBD2 (5 bases). Trimming removed 3 bases from V and 5 bases from J, with 22 bases in between. CDR3 length: 18 amino acids. CDR3 residues: CASSFSGSTTKETGELFF. In DNA form, the CDR3 reads TGTGCCAGCAGTTTCAGTGGTTCGACTACCAAAGAGACCGGGGAGCTGTTTTTT.

This clonotype turned up a few times. The chain links TRBV2 to TRBJ2-2; D gene unclear. V was cut by 7 bases and J by 0 bases, with 15 bases left in between. This CDR3 has 16 amino acids. The V gene's germline CDR1 is SNHLY and CDR2 FYNNEI. The CDR3: CASTPWGAANTGELFF. CDR3 bases: TGTGCCAGCACCCCGTGGGGTGCCGCGAACACCGGGGAGCTGTTTTTT.

This clonotype was seen ten or more times. This chain uses TRBV27 with TRBJ2-5, with 8 bases aligning to TRBD2. The CDR3 is 14 residues long. Per germline, CDR1 MNHEY and CDR2 SMNVEV (reference sequence). With 5 bases clipped from V and 4 bases from J, the junction kept 6 bases outside the gene matches. CDR3 DNA sequence: TGTGCCAGCAGTAGAGCGGGAGCTACAGAGACCCAGTACTTC. The encoded protein is CASSRAGATETQYF.

Of note for this clonotype: This may be a read error, as it is one base from a much larger clone. The chain couples TRBV12-5 to TRBJ1-5, with D hard to call. CDR3 length equals 13 residues. V lost 3 bases to trimming and J lost 6 bases, with 9 bases between them. Germline CDR1 LGHNT, CDR2 FRNRAP. In DNA, the CDR3 is TGTGCTAGTGGTTTAGCCCCCAGTCAGCCCCAGCATTTT. The encoded protein is CASGLAPSQPQHF. Complete variable domain (other parts from reference TRBV12-5 and TRBJ1-5): DARVTQTPRHKVTEMGQEVTMRCQPILGHNTVFWYRQTMMQGLELLAYFRNRAPLDDSGMPKDRFSAEMPDATLATLKIQPSEPRDSAVYFCASGLAPSQPQHFGDGTRLSIL.

This clonotype was counted at least ten times. The rearrangement joins TRBV27 to TRBJ1-5, with D unresolved. V was trimmed by 5 bases and J by 1 base, leaving 3 bases between them. Per the germline V gene, CDR1 is MNHEY and CDR2 is SMNVEV (reference sequence). The CDR3 sequence is 12 residues long. As DNA, the CDR3 is TGTGCCAGCAGTGCAAGCAATCAGCCCCAGCATTTT. Its translation is CASSASNQPQHF.

This clonotype was seen ten or more times. V and J are TRBV28 and TRBJ1-5, with 9 bases matching TRBD1. The CDR3 is 15 residues long. Looked up from germline, CDR1 is MDHEN and CDR2 is SYDVKM. V lost 4 bases to trimming and J lost 6 bases; unmatched junction nucleotides: 7. This chain's CDR3 is CASSSRTGVGQPQHF. CDR3 nucleotide sequence: TGTGCCAGCAGTTCGAGGACAGGGGTGGGTCAGCCCCAGCATTTT. Looking up the rest from reference TRBV28 and TRBJ1-5 gives the full variable domain: DVKVTQSSRYLVKRTGEKVFLECVQDMDHENMFWYRQDPGLGLRLIYFSYDVKMKEKGDIPEGYSVSREKKERFSLILESASTNQTSMYLCASSSRTGVGQPQHFGDGTRLSIL.

The chain links TRBV5-1 to TRBJ1-1, with 8 bases fitting TRBD1. The CDR3 has 17 residues. Germline CDR1 and CDR2: SGHRS and YFSETQ. The ends lost 0 bases at V and 4 bases at J; junction bases unmatched: 11. CDR3 in amino acids: CASSLGWTGRKVTEAFF. CDR3 nucleotides: TGCGCCAGCAGCTTGGGATGGACAGGGAGGAAGGTCACTGAAGCTTTCTTT.

This chain connects TRBV20-1 to TRBJ1-5; D is undetermined. V was shortened by 0 bases and J by 6 bases, with 12 bases between the two germline ends. This CDR3 contains 14 residues. Germline assignment: CDR1 DFQATT and CDR2 SNEGSKA (reference sequence). This CDR3 reads CSARDHVGLQPQHF. CDR3 coding DNA: TGCAGTGCTAGAGATCATGTGGGTCTTCAGCCCCAGCATTTT.

This clonotype was seen at least ten times. The chain is built from TRBV20-1 and TRBJ2-5, with a tentative D call TRBD1 (6 bases). V lost 6 bases to trimming and J lost 2 bases, with 19 bases between them. Germline V lookup: CDR1 DFQATT, CDR2 SNEGSKA (reference sequence). CDR3 length: 15 residues. The CDR3 reads CSARLLGQLQETQYF. The CDR3 nucleotides read TGCAGTGCACGACTCCTCGGACAGCTTCAAGAGACCCAGTACTTC.

This clonotype was counted many times. The chain recombines TRBV28 with TRBJ1-2, with 7 bases fitting TRBD1. V lost 7 bases, J lost 8 bases, and 7 bases stayed unmatched. Per the germline V gene, CDR1 is MDHEN and CDR2 is SYDVKM. The CDR3 covers 12 residues. CDR3 residues: CASKRGQRGYTF. CDR3 coding DNA: TGTGCCAGCAAAAGGGGGCAGCGGGGCTACACCTTC.

This clonotype was counted ten times or more. The chain joins TRBV27 to TRBJ1-5, with no clear D. The germline V gene encodes CDR1 MNHEY and CDR2 SMNVEV (reference sequence). The CDR3 runs to 14 residues. Trimming cost V 2 bases and J 4 bases, with 9 bases left between them. The CDR3 bases are TGTGCCAGCAGTTTACGCGCAGGAAATCAGCCCCAGCATTTT. This encodes CASSLRAGNQPQHF.

About this clonotype: At one boundary the junction diverges from the germline segment, which might be a read error. The chain carries TRBV19 and TRBJ2-4; 8 bases are a match to TRBD2. The CDR3 sequence is 14 residues long. Germline V CDR1 and CDR2: LNHDA, SQIVND (reference sequence). The CDR3 DNA is TGTGCCAGCCGAGACGGACTAGCCAAAAACATTAAGTACTTC. Encoded protein: CASRDGLAKNIKYF.

This clonotype was counted many times. The V call is TRBV20-1, the J call TRBJ1-6, with no clear D. The CDR3 has 12 amino acids. The germline V and J ends were trimmed by 0 bases and 9 bases, with 6 bases remaining between them. The germline V gene has CDR1 DFQATT and CDR2 SNEGSKA (reference sequence). The CDR3 sequence: CSARDLGSPLHF. The CDR3 DNA sequence: TGCAGTGCTAGAGATCTAGGTTCACCCCTCCACTTT.

This clonotype was recorded at least ten times. The V and J genes are TRBV12-3 or TRBV12-4 and TRBJ1-5; 7 nucleotides align to TRBD1. There are 14 residues in the CDR3. V lost 4 bases and J lost 7; bases outside the gene matches: 7. The CDR3 protein is CASSSYRGGQPQHF. The CDR3, as DNA: TGTGCCAGCAGTTCCTACAGGGGCGGGCAGCCCCAGCATTTT.

This clonotype occurred a few times. This CDR3 reads CATKQGMWETQYF. The CDR3 region has the DNA TGTGCCACCAAACAGGGGATGTGGGAGACCCAGTACTTC. The chain joins TRBV12-3 or TRBV12-4 to TRBJ2-5; 7 nucleotides agree with TRBD1. V lost 10 bases to trimming and J lost 5 bases; unmatched junction nucleotides: 10. The CDR3 spans 13 residues.

This clonotype was recorded many times. The chain recombines TRBV19 with TRBJ2-7, with 7 bases matching TRBD1. This CDR3 spans 12 amino acids. With V trimmed by 8 bases and J by 5 bases, 6 bases remained unmatched. CDR1 is LNHDA, CDR2 SQIVND, per germline (reference sequence). CDR3 region: CASGDSGNEQYF. As DNA, the CDR3 is TGTGCCAGTGGGGACAGCGGCAACGAGCAGTACTTC.

The V and J genes are TRBV7-2 and TRBJ1-6; D is undetermined. The ends were cut back, 7 bases at V and 8 bases at J, with 18 bases in the middle. The CDR3 totals 15 residues. Germline V CDR1 and CDR2: SGHTA, FQGNSA. The CDR3 region is CASTITGGSDSPLHF. DNA for the CDR3: TGTGCCAGCACTATTACGGGAGGAAGCGATTCACCCCTCCACTTT.

A remark on this clonotype: Since no conserved phenylalanine or tryptophan closes the CDR3, a read error is the likely cause. V and J are TRBV28 and TRBJ1-5; D might be TRBD1 (6 bases). The CDR3 extends over 15 amino acids. Per germline, CDR1 MDHEN and CDR2 SYDVKM. The V end was cut by 2 bases, the J end by 6 bases, with 14 bases between. The CDR3 sequence is CASSLRFRGSQPQHV. The CDR3 DNA sequence: TGTGCCAGCAGTTTACGCTTCAGGGGAAGTCAGCCCCAGCATGTT.

This clonotype was detected many times. This chain joins TRBV7-2 and TRBJ2-7; D unclear. Trimming pared 2 bases from V and 7 bases from J, leaving 18 bases between. Germline CDR1 and CDR2: SGHTA and FQGNSA. The CDR3 runs to 15 residues. CDR3 DNA: TGTGCCAGCAGCTTATCCCCTGACACCCTTGGGGAGCAGTACTTC. This translates into CASSLSPDTLGEQYF. The entire variable domain, with the rest obtained from reference TRBV7-2 and TRBJ2-7, is as follows: GAGVSQSPSNKVTEKGKDVELRCDPISGHTALYWYRQSLGQGLEFLIYFQGNSAPDKSGLPSDRFSAERTGGSVSTLTIQRTQQEDSAVYLCASSLSPDTLGEQYFGPGTRLTVT.